The present T cell receptor (beta chain) was sequenced within a study of blood T cell repertoires in COVID-19. Germline lookup yields CDR1 MNHEY and CDR2 SVGAGI. V gave up 0 bases and J gave up 7 bases, with 9 bases separating them. This CDR3 has 14 amino acids. Assay: immunoSEQ multiplex PCR; the TCRdb copy retains only in-frame clones and omits some. The sample has approximately 670,000 clones; 75% to 90% are singletons. Sequencing used peripheral blood. The chain is built from TRBV6-5 and TRBJ1-4, with D unresolved. The TCR originated in a woman aged 18-29 years with acute or convalescent COVID-19. DNA for the CDR3: TGTGCCAGCAGTTACTCCGGTCGGGGTGAAAAACTGTTTTTT. This encodes CASSYSGRGEKLFF.